A selection of T cell receptor beta chains follows, all from one sample in a study of CD8+CD57+ T cells in acquired aplastic anemia. From the reads, TCRdb called clonotypes with MiXCR, one entry per CDR3 protein. The table shows around 180,000 distinct CDR3 sequences, with under 75% occurring only once. The material sequenced was sorted CD4+, CD8+, or CD8+CD57+ T cells (not recorded which) from PBMCs. Receptors originate from a human donor in good health. The CDR3 runs from the conserved cysteine through the conserved F or W. A D gene is named only where the DNA matches it firmly. Clone size is given for some rows only: seen once, a few or many times, or a class if the clone is expanded.

cdr3_nt cdr3_aa d_call clone_size j_call v_call
TGTGCCAGCAGCTTAGCGGGGTCGGCTGGCTACACCTTC CASSLAGSAGYTF - - TRBJ1-2 TRBV7-2
TGCAGTGCGAGCATAGCGGGAGGAAGAGGAGATACGCAGTATTTT CSASIAGGRGDTQYF TRBD2 - TRBJ2-3 TRBV20-1
TGCGCCAGCAGCCAGGTCCCCCAATTTCTAGAAAATGAGCAGTTCTTC CASSQVPQFLENEQFF - many TRBJ2-1 TRBV4-1
TGCAGCGTTGTGGGGGCGGTCGCCGGGGAGCTGTTTTTT CSVVGAVAGELFF - many TRBJ2-2 TRBV29-1
TGTGCCAGTAGTGGGGAAGCGAACACTGAAGCTTCCTTT CASSGEANTEASF - - TRBJ1-1 TRBV19
TGTGCCAGCAGCTGGGGACTAGCGGGAGTCGTAGATACGCAGTATTTT CASSWGLAGVVDTQYF TRBD2 - TRBJ2-3 TRBV7-3
TGTGCCAGTAGTAGGGGACAGTACTTTAATCAGCCCCAGCATTTT CASSRGQYFNQPQHF TRBD1 - TRBJ1-5 TRBV19
TGTGCCAGCAGCTTAAGGGGACAGGGTTACGGCGGGGAGCTGTTTTTT CASSLRGQGYGGELFF TRBD1 - TRBJ2-2 TRBV7-6
TGTGCCAGTAGTATGGGGCCAAGCGCCGGGGAGCTGTTTTTT CASSMGPSAGELFF - many TRBJ2-2 TRBV19
TGTGCCATCAGTGAACGGGCCTACGAGCAGTACTTC CAISERAYEQYF - - TRBJ2-7 TRBV10-3
TGTGCCAGCAGCTTAACGGGACTAGCGGAGGTCTCCTACAATGAGCAGTTCTTC CASSLTGLAEVSYNEQFF TRBD2 - TRBJ2-1 TRBV7-2
TGTGCCAGCAGCTTAGAGGTCCATAACACTGAAGCTTTCTTT CASSLEVHNTEAFF - - TRBJ1-1 TRBV7-9
TGTGCCACGGACGGGGTAGCGGGGAAGGATGAGCAGTTCTTC CATDGVAGKDEQFF TRBD2 once TRBJ2-1 TRBV19
TGTGCCAGCAGCCGCAGTGACGGAATTGGCGAGCAGTACTTC CASSRSDGIGEQYF - - TRBJ2-7 TRBV7-9
TGTGCCACAAGGGGACTAGCGGGAGGGTACCGGGGTGAGGAGCAGTACTTC CATRGLAGGYRGEEQYF TRBD2 - TRBJ2-7 TRBV19
TGTGCCAGCAGCGTAGTGGAGGGGACCACCTATGGCTACACCTTC CASSVVEGTTYGYTF - - TRBJ1-2 TRBV9
TGTGCCAGCAGCTTAATATTGCCTACCTCCTACAATGAGCAGTTCTTC CASSLILPTSYNEQFF - many TRBJ2-1 TRBV7-3
TGTGCCACCAGCAGCGTAGGGGCCGGCGGGGGCTACAATGAGCAGTTCTTC CATSSVGAGGGYNEQFF TRBD2 many TRBJ2-1 TRBV15
TGTGCCAGCAGCTTGGGGACAACCTACGAGCAGTACTTC CASSLGTTYEQYF - many TRBJ2-7 TRBV7-6
TGTGCCAGCAGTCCGGGACAGGGGGCTTTTAATGAAAAACTGTTTTTT CASSPGQGAFNEKLFF TRBD1 - TRBJ1-4 TRBV2
TGTGCCAGCAGCCGCCGGGGCGCCTATGGCTACACCTTC CASSRRGAYGYTF - - TRBJ1-2 TRBV7-2
TGCGCCAGCAGCGCGGACGCGCACTCCTACGAGCAGTACTTC CASSADAHSYEQYF - - TRBJ2-7 TRBV5-1
TGCAGTGCTAGAGCCAGCGAGGAGACCCAGTACTTC CSARASEETQYF - - TRBJ2-5 TRBV20-1
TGCAGTCCCAGCGGGACGACGAACACCGGGGAGCTGTTTTTT CSPSGTTNTGELFF TRBD2 few TRBJ2-2 TRBV20-1
TGTGCCAGCAGCTCTACTACTAGTATCTACGAGCAGTACTTC CASSSTTSIYEQYF - - TRBJ2-7 TRBV7-2
TGTGCCAGCAGCTGGGGGACAGACGAGCAGTACTTC CASSWGTDEQYF TRBD1 many TRBJ2-7 TRBV11-2
TGTGCCACCAGTGATTTTGGGGGTGCAGCCGGGGAGCTGTTTTTT CATSDFGGAAGELFF - many TRBJ2-2 TRBV24-1
TGCGCCAGCGGGGTAGGGGGCGCCGCCAAAAACATTCAGTACTTC CASGVGGAAKNIQYF TRBD1 - TRBJ2-4 TRBV5-1
TGTGCCAGCAGTTTAGCGACAGGGGGAGCTTTCTTT CASSLATGGAFF TRBD1 - TRBJ1-1 TRBV12-3/TRBV12-4
TGTGCCACCAGCAGAGTAGTGATGAACACTGAAGCTTTCTTT CATSRVVMNTEAFF - - TRBJ1-1 TRBV15